This TCR beta chain stems from a study of blood T cell repertoires in COVID-19. For the study at large: Sources were T cells, B-cell-depleted T cells, or PBMCs; the material itself was cDNA or gDNA.

CDR1 SGHNT and CDR2 YENEEA come from the germline V gene. The length of the CDR3 is 15 residues. The V gene lost 5 bases and the J gene lost 7 bases, with 17 bases spanning the gap. Libraries were prepared by immunoSEQ multiplex PCR; TCRdb keeps only in-frame clonotypes and omits some of them. The data show around 100,000 clones, with roughly 88% seen just once and 11% held by the top ten. The source material was peripheral blood. The source of this sequence is a man older than 75 with acute or convalescent COVID-19. The rearrangement links TRBV11-3 to TRBJ2-2; D unresolved. CDR3 protein: CASSPGVGLGGELFF. DNA of the CDR3: TGTGCCAGCAGCCCGGGTGTGGGTCTCGGCGGGGAGCTGTTTTTT.